The 25 T cell receptor beta chains given below trace back to one sample, sequenced in a study of blood T cell repertoires in COVID-19 (dated by TCRdb to the early 2020s). Libraries came from the immunoSEQ multiplex PCR assay. TCRdb took this table from immuneACCESS and kept in-frame rearrangements with V and J called. Such tables lack part of the clones; where checked against another copy, unresolved V genes explain under half of the gap, and the rest is unexplained. The sample table shows roughly 450,000 clones, and around 91% are seen once. About 0.57% of the sample goes to the ten largest clones. The sequenced material came from PBMCs or T cells enriched from blood (not recorded which). These receptors were collected from a man between 18 and 35 years old who had recovered from COVID-19.

J is TRBJ2-1 and V is TRBV3-1 (or the pseudogene TRBV3-2); D unresolved. V was shortened by 4 bases and J by 6 bases, with 13 bases between the two germline ends. The CDR3 runs 14 residues. Germline lookup yields CDR1 LGHDT and CDR2 YNNKEL (reference sequence). The CDR3 bases are TGTGCCAGCAGCCGCCTACAAAGCGCCAATGAGCAGTTCTTC. Protein: CASSRLQSANEQFF.

The V and J genes are TRBV7-9 and TRBJ1-1; D call uncertain. The length of the CDR3 is 12 residues. In germline, CDR1 is SEHNR, CDR2 FQNEAQ (reference sequence). Trimming removed 11 bases from V and 4 bases from J, with 14 bases in between. CDR3 amino acids: CAVTLGVTEAFF. In DNA form, the CDR3 reads TGTGCCGTCACACTCGGGGTCACTGAAGCTTTCTTT.

The V call is TRBV5-4, the J call TRBJ1-6, with D perhaps matching TRBD1 (6 bases). V was trimmed by 3 bases and J by 14 bases, leaving 15 bases between them. Germline CDR1 and CDR2: SGHNT and YYREEE (reference sequence). The CDR3 runs 13 residues. The CDR3 region has the DNA TGTGCCAGCAGCTCCTTACAGGGAGGGGCCCTCCACTTT. Amino acids: CASSSLQGGALHF.

This clone came up once. This sample also contains other DNA sequences that code for the same CDR3. The rearrangement uses TRBV3-1 (or the pseudogene TRBV3-2) and TRBJ2-1; 12 bases map to TRBD2. The germline V gene encodes CDR1 LGHDT and CDR2 YNNKEL (reference sequence). This CDR3 has 15 amino acids. The V and J ends lost 1 base and 10 bases, in that order; junction bases with no gene match: 5. CDR3 in amino acids: CASSQGLAGEGEQFF. DNA of the CDR3: TGTGCCAGCAGCCAAGGACTAGCGGGAGAGGGGGAGCAGTTCTTC.

The J gene is TRBJ1-2, the V gene TRBV9; 9 nucleotides line up with TRBD1. The V segment lost 0 bases and the J segment 7 bases; nucleotides outside the gene matches: 10. The CDR3 is 16 residues long. Germline-derived CDR1 and CDR2 are SGDLS and YYNGEE. The CDR3: CASSVDNRGQPGGYTF. CDR3 nucleotide sequence: TGTGCCAGCAGCGTAGATAACAGGGGGCAGCCCGGTGGCTACACCTTC.

The chain employs TRBV18 and TRBJ2-1, with 14 positions matching TRBD2. V trimming: 5 bases; J trimming: 6 bases; junction bases outside the gene matches: 3. Germline values: CDR1 KGHSH, CDR2 LQKENI. This CDR3 has 15 residues. The chain's CDR3 is CASSRLAGGGNEQFF. DNA of the CDR3: TGTGCCAGCTCAAGACTAGCGGGAGGGGGCAATGAGCAGTTCTTC.

The CDR3 nucleotides are TGTGCCAGCAGCTTAGTAGCAGGGACAGGTCATCAGCCCCAGCATTTT. Its translation is CASSLVAGTGHQPQHF. V and J are TRBV7-8 and TRBJ1-5; 8 nucleotides agree with TRBD1. V gave up 1 base and J gave up 5 bases; unmatched junction bases: 7. CDR1 and CDR2 from the germline V gene are SGHVS and FQNEAQ. The CDR3 covers 16 residues.

The chain couples TRBV7-2 to TRBJ1-5, with D possibly matching TRBD1 (5 bases). Germline V gene lookup returns CDR1 SGHTA and CDR2 FQGNSA. Trimming left V 1 base short and J 7 bases short, with 11 bases between. The CDR3 is 14 amino acids. DNA for the CDR3: TGTGCCAGCAGCTTAGTGTCAGGGAAACAGCCCCAGCATTTT. As protein: CASSLVSGKQPQHF.

This clone was seen a handful of times. The gene calls are TRBV5-1 and TRBJ2-1, with TRBD2 identical over 7 bases. Germline V gene data show CDR1 as SGHRS and CDR2 as YFSETQ. After removal of 6 bases from V and 9 bases from J, the junction contained 12 bases not matched to a gene. This CDR3 spans 14 amino acids. The CDR3 nucleotides read TGCGCCAGCACCTCCCAGCGGGAATATGGTGAGCAGTTCTTC. It specifies CASTSQREYGEQFF.

The V gene is TRBV20-1, the J gene TRBJ1-5; the D gene is possibly TRBD1 (6 bases). This CDR3 comprises 13 residues. Germline CDR1 DFQATT, CDR2 SNEGSKA (reference sequence). The V end lost 3 bases, the J end lost 8 bases, and 14 bases lay between the germline ends. The CDR3 DNA follows: TGCAGTGCTAGTTGGGGGGGCCGGGAGCCCCAGCATTTT. Translation gives CSASWGGREPQHF.

The V gene is TRBV7-6, the J gene TRBJ1-1; D gene unclear. The V and J ends lost 5 bases and 4 bases respectively, with 14 bases between them. CDR3 size: 14 residues. Germline V gene data show CDR1 as SGHVS and CDR2 as FNYEAQ. CDR3 DNA sequence: TGTGCCAGCAGCGTAGGAGAGGGCGGCACTGAAGCTTTCTTT. Translating gives CASSVGEGGTEAFF.

The rearrangement links TRBV25-1 to TRBJ2-7; 11 nucleotides align to TRBD2. V was pared by 3 bases and J by 6 bases, with 10 bases of the junction left unmatched. CDR3 length: 16 amino acids. Germline loops: CDR1 MGHDK, CDR2 SYGVNS. The DNA of the CDR3 is TGTGCCAGCAGTGACCATAGCGGGAGGGCCGGGGTCGAGCAGTACTTC. Its protein is CASSDHSGRAGVEQYF.

The V gene is TRBV25-1, the J gene TRBJ1-4; 7 bases line up with TRBD1. The junction had 6 bases not matched to a gene; V was cut back by 8 bases and J by 6 bases. This CDR3 region has 13 residues. Germline CDR1 is MGHDK and CDR2 is SYGVNS. CDR3 nucleotides: TGTGCCAGCTCTCCGACAGGGTATGAAAAACTGTTTTTT. It translates to CASSPTGYEKLFF. Full variable domain (missing parts from reference TRBV25-1 and TRBJ1-4): EADIYQTPRYLVIGTGKKITLECSQTMGHDKMYWYQQDPGMELHLIHYSYGVNSTEKGDLSSESTVSRIRTEHFPLTLESARPSHTSQYLCASSPTGYEKLFFGSGTQLSVL.

The rearrangement links TRBV6-5 to TRBJ1-1; D is perhaps TRBD1 (5 bases). V was cut by 5 bases and J by 8 bases, with 9 bases left in between. The germline V gene encodes CDR1 MNHEY and CDR2 SVGAGI. This CDR3 comprises 11 residues. The CDR3 here is CASSNNREAFF. CDR3 bases: TGTGCCAGCAGTAACAACAGGGAAGCTTTCTTT.

The rearrangement links TRBV7-4 to TRBJ2-7; D is perhaps TRBD2 (5 bases). The CDR3 loop spans 14 amino acids. V was shortened by 2 bases and J by 4 bases, with 12 bases between the two germline ends. The germline CDR1 and CDR2 sequences are SGHVT and SQSDAQ. The CDR3 DNA reads as TGTGCCAGCAGCTTACGATTCGGCGGGTACGAGCAGTACTTC. The encoded protein is CASSLRFGGYEQYF. The whole variable domain, filled in from reference TRBV7-4 and TRBJ2-7, reads GAGVSQSPRYKVAKRGRDVALRCDSISGHVTLYWYRQTLGQGSEVLTYSQSDAQRDKSGRPSGRFSAERPERSVSTLKIQRTEQGDSAVYLCASSLRFGGYEQYFGPGTRLTVT.

The chain joins TRBV27 to TRBJ1-1; D may be TRBD1 (6 bases). The germline V gene has CDR1 MNHEY and CDR2 SMNVEV (reference sequence). Trimming took off 5 bases at V and 1 base at J, with 11 bases between the two ends. The CDR3 has 14 amino acids. CDR3 DNA sequence: TGTGCCAGCAGTGGGGGCAGGGGGAACACTGAAGCTTTCTTT. Amino acids: CASSGGRGNTEAFF.

The rearrangement links TRBV11-1 to TRBJ1-2; 12 bases agree with TRBD1. The CDR3 has 16 residues. Trimming at V came to 5 bases and at J to 3 bases, leaving 7 bases not matched to a gene. Germline V gene lookup returns CDR1 SGHAT and CDR2 FQDESV (reference sequence). The CDR3: CASSRDRGRGHYGYTF. The CDR3 bases are TGTGCCAGCAGCCGGGACAGGGGGCGCGGTCACTATGGCTACACCTTC.

This sequence joins TRBV7-9 and TRBJ2-3; 7 nucleotides line up with TRBD2. The CDR3 consists of 12 residues. Germline V CDR1 and CDR2: SEHNR, FQNEAQ (reference sequence). The DNA of the CDR3 is TGTGGGTCCGGGAGGCTCACAGATACGCAGTATTTT. This gives the protein CGSGRLTDTQYF. Full variable domain (rest looked up from reference TRBV7-9 and TRBJ2-3): DTGVSQNPRHKITKRGQNVTFRCDPISEHNRLYWYRQTLGQGPEFLTYFQNEAQLEKSRLLSDRFSAERPKGSFSTLEIQRTEQGDSAMYLCGSGRLTDTQYFGPGTRLTVL.

The gene calls are TRBV7-9 and TRBJ2-5, with 9 bases aligning to TRBD1. The CDR3 is 15 residues long. From germline, CDR1 is SEHNR and CDR2 FQNEAQ (reference sequence). With V trimmed by 4 bases and J by 6 bases, 9 bases remained unmatched. The CDR3 loop reads CASSSPGTGMQTQYF. In DNA form, the CDR3 reads TGTGCCAGCAGCTCACCCGGGACAGGGATGCAGACCCAGTACTTC.

This clone is a singleton in its sample. The chain combines TRBV9 with TRBJ1-2; a weak D match, TRBD1 (6 bases). The CDR3 is 16 residues long. V lost 4 bases and J 2 bases, leaving 18 bases between the germline ends. Germline lookup yields CDR1 SGDLS and CDR2 YYNGEE. This CDR3 reads CASSPPRTDRNYGYTF. Written as DNA, the CDR3 is TGTGCCAGCAGCCCCCCCCGGACAGATAGAAACTATGGCTACACCTTC.

The genes are TRBV7-9 and TRBJ1-1, with 7 bases fitting TRBD1. Germline CDR1 SEHNR, CDR2 FQNEAQ (reference sequence). After removal of 1 base from V and 6 bases from J, the junction contained 5 bases not matched to a gene. This CDR3 is built from 14 residues. CDR3 bases: TGTGCCAGCAGCTTAGAAACAGGGGCCGCTGAAGCTTTCTTT. It translates to CASSLETGAAEAFF.

V gene TRBV28 combines with J gene TRBJ2-3; 7 nucleotides align to TRBD2. The germline V gene has CDR1 MDHEN and CDR2 SYDVKM. This CDR3 has 15 amino acids. V shed 3 bases and J 5 bases; nucleotides not matched to a gene: 8. CDR3 in DNA: TGTGCCAGCAGTTTTACTAGCGCTTTTGGAGATACGCAGTATTTT. Protein: CASSFTSAFGDTQYF.

This clone was detected once. This sample includes further DNA sequences coding for the same CDR3. V usage is TRBV19 and J usage is TRBJ1-5; possibly TRBD1 for D (5 bases). This CDR3 contains 15 residues. The germline V gene encodes CDR1 LNHDA and CDR2 SQIVND (reference sequence). The V end lost 1 base, the J end lost 4 bases, and 11 bases lay between the germline ends. DNA of the CDR3: TGTGCCAGTAGTATAGCCGGGGGAGGAAATCAGCCCCAGCATTTT. This translates into CASSIAGGGNQPQHF. Drawing the rest from reference TRBV19 and TRBJ1-5, the complete variable domain is DGGITQSPKYLFRKEGQNVTLSCEQNLNHDAMYWYRQDPGQGLRLIYYSQIVNDFQKGDIAEGYSVSREKKESFPLTVTSAQKNPTAFYLCASSIAGGGNQPQHFGDGTRLSIL.

The chain couples TRBV4-1 to TRBJ1-3; D possibly corresponds to TRBD1 (5 bases). The CDR3 runs to 15 residues. From germline, CDR1 is MGHRA and CDR2 YSYEKL. Between the trimmed V and J ends, which lost 5 bases and 4 bases, there was a span of 15 bases. The CDR3: CASSSPIRGGNTIYF. As DNA, the CDR3 is TGCGCCAGCAGCTCCCCCATAAGGGGCGGAAACACCATATATTTT.

In this sample, this clone turned up once. The genes are TRBV5-6 and TRBJ1-5, with D hard to call. The CDR3 covers 14 residues. Germline V CDR1 and CDR2: SGHDT, YYEEEE. V lost 4 bases, J lost 3 bases, and 11 bases lay in between. The chain's CDR3 is CASSARVYNQPQHF. The CDR3 DNA reads as TGTGCCAGCAGCGCCCGGGTCTACAATCAGCCCCAGCATTTT.